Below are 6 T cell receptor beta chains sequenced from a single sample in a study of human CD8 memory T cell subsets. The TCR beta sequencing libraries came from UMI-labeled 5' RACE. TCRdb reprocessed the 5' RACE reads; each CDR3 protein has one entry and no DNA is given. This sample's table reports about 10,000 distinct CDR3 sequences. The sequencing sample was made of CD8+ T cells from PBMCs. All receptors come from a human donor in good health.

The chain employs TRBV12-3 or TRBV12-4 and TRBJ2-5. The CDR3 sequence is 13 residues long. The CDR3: CASSLGDQETQYF.

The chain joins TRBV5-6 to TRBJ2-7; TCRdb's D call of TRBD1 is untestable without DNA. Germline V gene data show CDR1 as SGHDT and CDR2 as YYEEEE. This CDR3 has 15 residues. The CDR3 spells CASRGARVGVYEQYF.

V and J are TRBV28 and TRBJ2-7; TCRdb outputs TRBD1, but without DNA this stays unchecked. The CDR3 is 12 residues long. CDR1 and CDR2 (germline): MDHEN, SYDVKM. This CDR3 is CASRDRDDEQYF. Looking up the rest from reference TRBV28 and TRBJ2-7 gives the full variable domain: DVKVTQSSRYLVKRTGEKVFLECVQDMDHENMFWYRQDPGLGLRLIYFSYDVKMKEKGDIPEGYSVSREKKERFSLILESASTNQTSMYLCASRDRDDEQYFGPGTRLTVT.

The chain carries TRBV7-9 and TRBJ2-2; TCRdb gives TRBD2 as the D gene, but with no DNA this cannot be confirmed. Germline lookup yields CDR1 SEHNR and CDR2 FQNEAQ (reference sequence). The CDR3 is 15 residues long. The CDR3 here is CASSPRLDEAGELFF.

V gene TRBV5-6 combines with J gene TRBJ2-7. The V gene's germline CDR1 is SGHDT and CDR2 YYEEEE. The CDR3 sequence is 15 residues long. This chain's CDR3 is CASSLSLMVSYEQYF. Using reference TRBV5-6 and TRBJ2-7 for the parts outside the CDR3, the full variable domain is DAGVTQSPTHLIKTRGQQVTLRCSPKSGHDTVSWYQQALGQGPQFIFQYYEEEERQRGNFPDRFSGHQFPNYSSELNVNALLLGDSALYLCASSLSLMVSYEQYFGPGTRLTVT.

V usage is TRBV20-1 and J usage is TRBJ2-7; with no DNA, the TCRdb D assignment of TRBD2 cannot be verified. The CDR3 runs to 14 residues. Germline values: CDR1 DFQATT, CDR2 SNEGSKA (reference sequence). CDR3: CSARDYASGGEQYF.